This TCR beta chain was sequenced during a study of blood T cell repertoires in COVID-19. Some clones are missing from TCRdb's copy, which holds only in-frame ones; the method was immunoSEQ multiplex PCR. Among under 70,000 clones listed, 90% were seen once. The CDR3 has 15 residues. The germline V gene has CDR1 SGHNT and CDR2 YYREEE (reference sequence). The V segment lost 3 bases and the J segment 2 bases; nucleotides outside the gene matches: 5. V usage is TRBV5-4 and J usage is TRBJ2-7, with 10 bases lining up with TRBD1. The receptor was isolated from a human donor with active COVID-19. The donor label of this sample is uncertain. Material: peripheral blood. CDR3 DNA: TGTGCCAGCAGCTCCCCCGGGACAGGGGCCTACGAGCAGTACTTC. Its protein is CASSSPGTGAYEQYF.